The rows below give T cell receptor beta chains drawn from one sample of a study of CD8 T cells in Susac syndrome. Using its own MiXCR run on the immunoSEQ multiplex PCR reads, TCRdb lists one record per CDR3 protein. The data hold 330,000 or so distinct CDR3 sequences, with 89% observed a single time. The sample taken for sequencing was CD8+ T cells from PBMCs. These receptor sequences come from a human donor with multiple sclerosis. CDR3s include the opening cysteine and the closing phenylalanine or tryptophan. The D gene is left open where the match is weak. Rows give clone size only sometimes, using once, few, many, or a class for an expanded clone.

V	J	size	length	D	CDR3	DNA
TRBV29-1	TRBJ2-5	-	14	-	CSVVEGGEGETQYF	TGCAGCGTTGTCGAGGGAGGAGAGGGGGAGACCCAGTACTTC
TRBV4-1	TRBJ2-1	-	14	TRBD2	CASSSLAGRLEQFF	TGCGCCAGCAGCAGTCTAGCGGGAAGGCTTGAGCAGTTCTTC
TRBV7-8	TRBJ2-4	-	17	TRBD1	CASSTGVYNPAKNIQYF	TGTGCCAGCAGCACAGGGGTCTACAATCCGGCCAAAAACATTCAGTACTTC
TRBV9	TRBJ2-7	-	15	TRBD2	CASSAGGLAGYEQYF	TGTGCCAGCAGCGCGGGGGGCCTAGCGGGATACGAGCAGTACTTC
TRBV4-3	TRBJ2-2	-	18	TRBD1	CASSQDPQGAANTGELFF	TGCGCCAGCAGCCAAGACCCACAGGGGGCAGCGAACACCGGGGAGCTGTTTTTT
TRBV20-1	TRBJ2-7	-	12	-	CSARRLDHEQYF	TGCAGTGCTAGAAGGCTAGACCACGAGCAGTACTTC
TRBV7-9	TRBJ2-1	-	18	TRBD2	CASSLAPLAVFGDNEQFF	TGTGCCAGCAGCTTAGCGCCCCTAGCGGTTTTCGGGGACAATGAGCAGTTCTTC
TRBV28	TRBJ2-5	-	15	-	CASSFGVGSQETQYF	TGTGCCAGCAGTTTTGGGGTGGGGTCTCAAGAGACCCAGTACTTC
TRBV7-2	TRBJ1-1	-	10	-	CASRLGEAFF	TGTGCCAGCAGACTGGGTGAAGCTTTCTTT
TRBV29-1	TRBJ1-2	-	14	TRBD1	CSVVSGTGEGGYTF	TGCAGCGTTGTCTCGGGGACAGGGGAAGGCGGCTACACCTTC
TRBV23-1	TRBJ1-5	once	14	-	CASSPPGHCCPQHF	TGCGCCAGCAGCCCTCCGGGACATTGCTGTCCCCAGCATTTT
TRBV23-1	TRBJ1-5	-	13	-	CASRIPGRQPQHF	TGCGCCAGCAGAATTCCAGGGAGGCAGCCCCAGCATTTT
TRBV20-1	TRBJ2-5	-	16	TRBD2	CSAKRLAGQNQETQYF	TGCAGTGCGAAGAGACTAGCGGGGCAGAACCAAGAGACCCAGTACTTC
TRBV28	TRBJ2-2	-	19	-	CASSSFRMTVIINTGELFF	TGTGCCAGCAGTTCATTCCGAATGACAGTTATAATTAACACCGGGGAGCTGTTTTTT
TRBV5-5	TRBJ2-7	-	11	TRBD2	CASRSGGEQYF	TGTGCCAGCAGGTCCGGGGGGGAGCAGTACTTC
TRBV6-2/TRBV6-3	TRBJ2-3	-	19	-	CASRHLTQKSGRGSDTQYF	TGTGCCAGCAGACACCTGACCCAGAAAAGCGGGCGAGGTTCAGATACGCAGTATTTT
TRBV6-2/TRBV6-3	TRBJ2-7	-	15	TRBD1	CASSYGTGTLGEQYF	TGTGCCAGCAGTTACGGGACAGGGACCCTCGGCGAGCAGTACTTC
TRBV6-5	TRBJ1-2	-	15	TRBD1	CASSHPDRGNDGYTF	TGTGCCAGCAGCCACCCGGACAGGGGGAACGATGGCTACACCTTC
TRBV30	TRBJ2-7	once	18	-	CAWSVGEGGLEGSYEQYF	TGTGCCTGGAGTGTAGGCGAGGGGGGGCTTGAGGGATCCTACGAGCAGTACTTC
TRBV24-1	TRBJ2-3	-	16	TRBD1	CATSELTGGATDTQYF	TGTGCCACCAGTGAATTAACAGGGGGCGCCACAGATACGCAGTATTTT
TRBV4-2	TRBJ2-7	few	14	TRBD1	CASSPTPRGYEQYF	TGTGCCAGCAGCCCCACCCCCAGGGGGTACGAGCAGTACTTC
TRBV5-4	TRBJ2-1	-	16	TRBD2	CASTQAAGGTDNEQFF	TGTGCCAGCACCCAAGCGGCGGGGGGGACCGACAATGAGCAGTTCTTC